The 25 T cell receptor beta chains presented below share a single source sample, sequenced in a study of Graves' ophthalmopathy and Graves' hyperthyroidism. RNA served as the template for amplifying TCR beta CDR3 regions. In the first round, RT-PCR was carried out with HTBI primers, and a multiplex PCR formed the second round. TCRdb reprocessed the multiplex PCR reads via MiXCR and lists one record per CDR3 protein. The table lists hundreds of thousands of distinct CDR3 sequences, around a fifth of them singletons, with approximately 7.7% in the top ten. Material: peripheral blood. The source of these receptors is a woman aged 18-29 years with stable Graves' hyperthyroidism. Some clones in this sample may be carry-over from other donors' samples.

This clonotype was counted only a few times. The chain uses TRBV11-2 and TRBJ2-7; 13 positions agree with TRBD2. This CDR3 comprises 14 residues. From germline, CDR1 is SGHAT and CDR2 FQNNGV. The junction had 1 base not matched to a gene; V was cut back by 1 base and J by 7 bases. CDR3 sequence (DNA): TGTGCCAGCAGCTTAGGGGGACTAGCGGGAGAGCAGTACTTC. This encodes CASSLGGLAGEQYF.

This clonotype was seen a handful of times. CDR3: CASTSAGGSYYEQYF. The DNA for the CDR3 is TGTGCCAGCACCAGCGCCGGGGGCAGCTACTACGAGCAGTACTTC. V is TRBV6-2 or TRBV6-3 and J is TRBJ2-7, with D perhaps assigned TRBD1 or TRBD2 (6 bases each). CDR3 length: 15 residues. Trimming removed 7 bases at V and 3 bases at J, with 19 bases between. Per the germline V gene, CDR1 is MNHEY and CDR2 is SVGEGT.

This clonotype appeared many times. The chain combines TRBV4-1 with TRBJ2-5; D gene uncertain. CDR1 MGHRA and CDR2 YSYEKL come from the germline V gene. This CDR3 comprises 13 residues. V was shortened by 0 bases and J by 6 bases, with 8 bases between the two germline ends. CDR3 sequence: CASSQDNTQTQYF. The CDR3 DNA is TGCGCCAGCAGCCAAGATAATACCCAGACCCAGTACTTC.

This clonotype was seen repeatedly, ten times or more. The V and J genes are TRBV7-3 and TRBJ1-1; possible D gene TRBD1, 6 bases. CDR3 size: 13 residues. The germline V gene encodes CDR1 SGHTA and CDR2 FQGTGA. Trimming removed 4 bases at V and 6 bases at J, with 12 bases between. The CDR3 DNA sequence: TGTGCCAGCAGCTCACACAGGGAGTCTGAAGCTTTCTTT. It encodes CASSSHRESEAFF.

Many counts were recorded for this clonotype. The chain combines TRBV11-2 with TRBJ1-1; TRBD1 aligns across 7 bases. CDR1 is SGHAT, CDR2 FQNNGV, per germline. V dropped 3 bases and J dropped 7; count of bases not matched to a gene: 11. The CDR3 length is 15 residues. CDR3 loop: CASSLRDRKLLEAFF. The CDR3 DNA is TGTGCCAGCAGCTTGAGGGACAGAAAGCTACTTGAAGCTTTCTTT.

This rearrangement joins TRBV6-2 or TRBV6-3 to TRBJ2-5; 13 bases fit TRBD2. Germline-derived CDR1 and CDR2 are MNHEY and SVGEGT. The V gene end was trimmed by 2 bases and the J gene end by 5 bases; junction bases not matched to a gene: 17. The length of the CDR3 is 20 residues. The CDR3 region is CASSYEFQPGLAGPGETQYF. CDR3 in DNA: TGTGCCAGCAGTTACGAATTCCAACCGGGACTAGCGGGGCCGGGCGAGACCCAGTACTTC.

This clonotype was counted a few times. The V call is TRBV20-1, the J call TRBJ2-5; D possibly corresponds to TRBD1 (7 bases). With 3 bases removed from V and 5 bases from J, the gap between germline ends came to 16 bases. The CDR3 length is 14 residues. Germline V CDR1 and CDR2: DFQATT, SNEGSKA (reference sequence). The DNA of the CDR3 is TGCAGTGCTAGGGGGGGACAGTGGTGGGAGACCCAGTACTTC. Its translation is CSARGGQWWETQYF.

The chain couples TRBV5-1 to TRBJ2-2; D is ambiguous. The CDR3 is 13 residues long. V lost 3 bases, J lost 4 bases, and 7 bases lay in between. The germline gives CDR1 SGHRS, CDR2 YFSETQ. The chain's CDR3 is CASSSDGTGELFF. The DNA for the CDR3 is TGCGCCAGCAGCTCGGACGGCACCGGGGAGCTGTTTTTT.

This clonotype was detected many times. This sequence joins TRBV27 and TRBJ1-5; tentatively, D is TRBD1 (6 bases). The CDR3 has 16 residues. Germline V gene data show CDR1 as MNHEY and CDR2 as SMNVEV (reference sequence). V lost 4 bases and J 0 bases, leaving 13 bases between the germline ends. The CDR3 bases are TGTGCCAGCAGTTCCAAGGGGGGTTATAGCAATCAGCCCCAGCATTTT. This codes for CASSSKGGYSNQPQHF.

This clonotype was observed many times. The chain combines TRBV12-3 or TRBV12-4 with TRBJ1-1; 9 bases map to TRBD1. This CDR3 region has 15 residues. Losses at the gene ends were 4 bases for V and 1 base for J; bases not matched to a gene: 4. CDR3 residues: CASSSSTGGNTEAFF. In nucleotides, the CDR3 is TGTGCCAGCAGTTCGTCGACAGGGGGGAACACTGAAGCTTTCTTT.

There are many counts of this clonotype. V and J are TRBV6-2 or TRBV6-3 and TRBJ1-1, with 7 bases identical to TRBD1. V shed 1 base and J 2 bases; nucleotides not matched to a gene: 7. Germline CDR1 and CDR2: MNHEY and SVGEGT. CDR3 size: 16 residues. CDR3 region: CASSYFSHRGNTEAFF. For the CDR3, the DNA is TGTGCCAGCAGTTACTTTTCCCACAGGGGCAACACTGAAGCTTTCTTT.

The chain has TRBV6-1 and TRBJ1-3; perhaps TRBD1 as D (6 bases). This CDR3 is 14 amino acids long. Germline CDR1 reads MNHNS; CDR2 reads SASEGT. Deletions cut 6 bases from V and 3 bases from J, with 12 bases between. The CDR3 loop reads CASSTGRDGNTIYF. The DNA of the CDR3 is TGTGCCAGCAGCACAGGGAGGGATGGAAACACCATATATTTT.

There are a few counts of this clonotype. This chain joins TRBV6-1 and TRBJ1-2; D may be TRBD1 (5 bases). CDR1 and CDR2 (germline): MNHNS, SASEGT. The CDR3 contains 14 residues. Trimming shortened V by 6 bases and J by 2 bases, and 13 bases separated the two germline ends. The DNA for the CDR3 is TGTGCCAGCAGCTTGGATGACAGAAACTATGGCTACACCTTC. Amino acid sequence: CASSLDDRNYGYTF.

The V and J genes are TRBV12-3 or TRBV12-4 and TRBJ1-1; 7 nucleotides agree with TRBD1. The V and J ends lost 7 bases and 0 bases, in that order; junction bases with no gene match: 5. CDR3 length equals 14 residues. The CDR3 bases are TGTGCCAGCACCTACAGGGGAATGAACACTGAAGCTTTCTTT. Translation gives CASTYRGMNTEAFF.

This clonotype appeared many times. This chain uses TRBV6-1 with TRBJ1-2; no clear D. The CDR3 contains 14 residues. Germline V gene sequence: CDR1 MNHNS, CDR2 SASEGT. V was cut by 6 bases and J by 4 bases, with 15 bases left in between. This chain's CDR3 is CASSLAGDGYGYTF. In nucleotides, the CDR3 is TGTGCCAGCAGCTTGGCGGGTGATGGCTATGGCTACACCTTC.

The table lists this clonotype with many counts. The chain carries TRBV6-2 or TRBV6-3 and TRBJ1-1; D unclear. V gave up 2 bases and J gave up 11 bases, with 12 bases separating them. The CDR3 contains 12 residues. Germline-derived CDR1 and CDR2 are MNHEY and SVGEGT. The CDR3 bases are TGTGCCAGCAGTTACCCCGGGAGATGGGCTTTCTTT. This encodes CASSYPGRWAFF.

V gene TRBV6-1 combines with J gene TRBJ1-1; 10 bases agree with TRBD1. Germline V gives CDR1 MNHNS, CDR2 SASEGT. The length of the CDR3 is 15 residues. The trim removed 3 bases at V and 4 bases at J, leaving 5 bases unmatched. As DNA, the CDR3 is TGTGCCAGCAGTGACCCTAGGGACAGGGGCACTGAAGCTTTCTTT. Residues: CASSDPRDRGTEAFF.

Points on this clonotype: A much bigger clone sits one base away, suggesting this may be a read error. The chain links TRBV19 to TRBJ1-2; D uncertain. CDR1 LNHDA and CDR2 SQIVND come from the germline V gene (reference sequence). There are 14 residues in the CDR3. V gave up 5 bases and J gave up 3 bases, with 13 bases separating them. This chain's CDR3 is CASSPRLWDYGYTF. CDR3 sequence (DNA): TGTGCCAGTAGTCCCCGTTTGTGGGACTATGGCTACACCTTC.

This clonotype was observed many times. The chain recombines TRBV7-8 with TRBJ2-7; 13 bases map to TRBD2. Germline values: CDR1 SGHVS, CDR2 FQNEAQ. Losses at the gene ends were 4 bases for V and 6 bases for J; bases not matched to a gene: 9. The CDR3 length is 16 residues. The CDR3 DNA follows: TGTGCCAGCAGCTCACGGGGCGGACTAGCGGGAGTCGAGCAGTACTTC. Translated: CASSSRGGLAGVEQYF.

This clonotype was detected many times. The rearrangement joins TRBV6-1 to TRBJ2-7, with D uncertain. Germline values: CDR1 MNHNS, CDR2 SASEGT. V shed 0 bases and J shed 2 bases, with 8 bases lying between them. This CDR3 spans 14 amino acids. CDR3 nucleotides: TGTGCCAGCAGTGAAGCGGAACGGACCTACGAGCAGTACTTC. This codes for CASSEAERTYEQYF.

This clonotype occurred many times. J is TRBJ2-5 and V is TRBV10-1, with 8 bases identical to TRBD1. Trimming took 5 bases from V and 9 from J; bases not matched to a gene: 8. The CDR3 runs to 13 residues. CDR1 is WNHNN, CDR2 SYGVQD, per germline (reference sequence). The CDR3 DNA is TGCGCCAGCAGTAGCGACAGGGGACGGGCCCAGTACTTC. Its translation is CASSSDRGRAQYF.

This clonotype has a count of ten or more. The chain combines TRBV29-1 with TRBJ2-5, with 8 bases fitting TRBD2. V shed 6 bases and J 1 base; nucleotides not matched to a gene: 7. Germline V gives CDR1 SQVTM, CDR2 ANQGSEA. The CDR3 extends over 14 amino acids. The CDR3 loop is CSVSGSTPQETQYF. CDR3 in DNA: TGCAGCGTGAGCGGGAGCACCCCCCAAGAGACCCAGTACTTC.

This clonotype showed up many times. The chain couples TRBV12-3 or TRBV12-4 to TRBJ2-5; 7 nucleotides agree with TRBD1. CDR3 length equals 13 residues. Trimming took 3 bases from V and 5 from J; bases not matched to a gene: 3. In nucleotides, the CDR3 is TGTGCCAGCAGTTTTTACAGGGGCGAGACCCAGTACTTC. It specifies CASSFYRGETQYF.

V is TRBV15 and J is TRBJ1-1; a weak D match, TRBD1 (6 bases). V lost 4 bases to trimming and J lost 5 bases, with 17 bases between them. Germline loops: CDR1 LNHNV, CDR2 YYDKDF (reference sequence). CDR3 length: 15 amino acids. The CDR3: CATSKGGGLRTEAFF. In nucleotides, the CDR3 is TGTGCCACCAGCAAGGGAGGGGGGCTACGGACTGAAGCTTTCTTT.

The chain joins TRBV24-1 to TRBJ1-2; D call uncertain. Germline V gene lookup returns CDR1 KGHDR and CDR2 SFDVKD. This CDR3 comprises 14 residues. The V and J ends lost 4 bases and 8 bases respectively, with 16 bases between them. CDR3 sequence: CATSDPGRAKGYTF. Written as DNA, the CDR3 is TGTGCCACCAGTGACCCAGGACGGGCTAAGGGCTACACCTTC.